This T cell receptor (beta chain) was captured in a study of T cells in Graves' hyperthyroidism and ophthalmopathy. Overall study findings and caveats: Among thyroid clonotypes expanded above 0.001, most also appeared in blood. Ophthalmopathy got predicted by the model a median around 6.8 months before its onset.

In this sample, this clonotype turned up a few times. The antigen is unknown. The CDR3 runs 16 residues. Germline values: CDR1 SGHVS, CDR2 FNYEAQ. V shed 4 bases and J shed 0 bases, with 16 bases lying between them. The source material, RNA transcripts, was used to amplify TCR beta CDR3 regions. The HTBI primer set was used in a first-round RT-PCR of the TCR CDR3. One entry per CDR3 protein, called by TCRdb with MiXCR from the multiplex PCR reads. The sample yields roughly 660,000 distinct CDR3 sequences, 15% to 20% seen once. Orbital computed tomography and thyroid ultrasound, together with serum TRAb and thyroxine and clinical symptoms, were used for diagnoses.

Sequencing was performed on blood. This TCR came from a man aged 50 to 60 with Graves' hyperthyroidism. The V and J genes are TRBV7-6 and TRBJ2-7, with a possible D match to TRBD1 (6 bases). The CDR3 loop is CASSWDTRRSSYEQYF. The CDR3 coding sequence is TGTGCCAGCAGCTGGGACACTAGACGGTCCTCCTACGAGCAGTACTTC.